The 9 T cell receptor beta chains presented below share a single source sample, sequenced in a study of blood T cell repertoires in COVID-19. Profiled with immunoSEQ multiplex PCR; TCRdb holds only in-frame clones, not every one. The repertoire holds about 74,000 clones, with roughly 88% as singletons. Sample: peripheral blood. These receptors were collected from a woman between 45 and 60 years old in a cohort sampled during active COVID-19.

The genes are TRBV28 and TRBJ1-2; 7 bases line up with TRBD1. V was clipped by 6 bases and J by 3 bases; unmatched bases: 13. The CDR3 totals 16 residues. Per germline, CDR1 MDHEN and CDR2 SYDVKM. The CDR3 nucleotides are TGTGCCAGCAGCCAGGCAGGGACAGTTGGGGACTATGGCTACACCTTC. This codes for CASSQAGTVGDYGYTF.

This chain connects TRBV11-1 to TRBJ2-1; D remains unclear. Trimming removed 1 base at V and 0 bases at J, with 10 bases between. Germline V lookup: CDR1 SGHAT, CDR2 FQDESV (reference sequence). There are 16 residues in the CDR3. The CDR3, as DNA: TGTGCCAGCAGCTTAGTGTCCGCGAGCTCCTACAATGAGCAGTTCTTC. Protein product: CASSLVSASSYNEQFF.

V is TRBV5-6 and J is TRBJ1-5, with 8 bases matching TRBD1. This CDR3 spans 14 amino acids. The trim removed 6 bases at V and 5 bases at J, leaving 7 bases unmatched. CDR1 SGHDT and CDR2 YYEEEE come from the germline V gene. CDR3 in amino acids: CASTARGRDQPQHF. The CDR3 DNA reads as TGTGCCAGCACTGCCAGGGGGCGCGATCAGCCCCAGCATTTT.

This sequence joins TRBV28 and TRBJ1-2, with 7 positions matching TRBD1. The V gene's germline CDR1 is MDHEN and CDR2 SYDVKM. Trimming took 2 bases from V and 5 from J; bases not matched to a gene: 2. The CDR3 covers 13 residues. The DNA of the CDR3 is TGTGCCAGCAGTTTAGGGACAGCATATGGCTACACCTTC. As protein: CASSLGTAYGYTF.

The rearrangement joins TRBV13 to TRBJ2-7; possibly TRBD2 for D (5 bases). CDR3 length equals 13 residues. Germline CDR1 PRHDT, CDR2 FYEKMQ (reference sequence). Trimming left V 5 bases short and J 4 bases short, with 12 bases between. This CDR3 reads CASSPPRGYEQYF. In DNA form, the CDR3 reads TGTGCCAGCAGCCCCCCTCGGGGTTACGAGCAGTACTTC.

This rearrangement joins TRBV6-6 to TRBJ2-7, with D perhaps TRBD1 (6 bases). The V and J ends lost 8 bases and 3 bases respectively, with 20 bases between them. Germline V lookup: CDR1 MNHNY, CDR2 SVGAGI (reference sequence). This CDR3 contains 15 residues. CDR3 amino acids: CASQNRDNRIYEQYF. CDR3 nucleotides: TGTGCCAGCCAAAATAGGGACAATCGGATCTACGAGCAGTACTTC.

V usage is TRBV5-1 and J usage is TRBJ1-1, with TRBD1 matching 8 bases. The CDR3 sequence is 15 residues long. The trim removed 2 bases at V and 1 base at J, leaving 4 bases unmatched. CDR1 is SGHRS and CDR2 is YFSETQ in the germline V gene. The CDR3: CASSFTGGRNTEAFF. CDR3 bases: TGCGCCAGCAGCTTCACAGGGGGACGGAACACTGAAGCTTTCTTT.

The V call is TRBV5-1, the J call TRBJ2-2; 10 bases are shared with TRBD2. The CDR3 loop spans 15 amino acids. Losses at the gene ends were 7 bases for V and 4 bases for J; bases not matched to a gene: 7. Germline loops: CDR1 SGHRS, CDR2 YFSETQ. CDR3 coding DNA: TGCGCCAGCGTAGCGGGAGGAGGGGGCACCGGGGAGCTGTTTTTT. Translating it yields CASVAGGGGTGELFF.

The rearrangement uses TRBV5-1 and TRBJ1-3; 10 bases agree with TRBD1. The ends lost 3 bases at V and 0 bases at J; junction bases unmatched: 12. CDR3 length: 19 residues. Germline-derived CDR1 and CDR2 are SGHRS and YFSETQ. CDR3 in amino acids: CASSYGQGGLVSSGNTIYF. The DNA for the CDR3 is TGCGCCAGCAGCTACGGACAGGGGGGACTCGTTAGCTCTGGAAACACCATATATTTT. The complete variable domain, with remaining parts taken from reference TRBV5-1 and TRBJ1-3, reads KAGVTQTPRYLIKTRGQQVTLSCSPISGHRSVSWYQQTPGQGLQFLFEYFSETQRNKGNFPGRFSGRQFSNSRSEMNVSTLELGDSALYLCASSYGQGGLVSSGNTIYFGEGSWLTVV.